This T cell receptor beta chain appears in the sequencing data of a study of Ad26.COV2.S vaccination and SARS-CoV-2 variants. Treatment noted: over 15 received Ad26.COV2.S at low or high dose, single or two shots; several received placebo; per-sample allocation not given. All samples were drawn on day 63, counting from the first vaccine or placebo injection. Produced via immunoSEQ multiplex PCR; TCRdb's table is partial and in-frame only. The sample contains about 680,000 clones, roughly 90% of which appear only once. The CDR3 runs 13 residues. V was clipped by 4 bases and J by 11 bases, with 18 bases between them. CDR1 SGHRS and CDR2 YFSETQ come from the germline V gene.

The chain couples TRBV5-1 to TRBJ1-1, with D possibly being TRBD1 (5 bases). This specimen consisted of peripheral blood, obtained in a trial of Ad26.COV2.S vaccine versus placebo. The clonotype originates from a person between 18 and 60 years old who received the Ad26.COV2.S COVID-19 vaccine or a placebo. The DNA of the CDR3 is TGCGCCAGCAGCACCGACAGCGGCCCCTGGGCTTTCTTT. It specifies CASSTDSGPWAFF.